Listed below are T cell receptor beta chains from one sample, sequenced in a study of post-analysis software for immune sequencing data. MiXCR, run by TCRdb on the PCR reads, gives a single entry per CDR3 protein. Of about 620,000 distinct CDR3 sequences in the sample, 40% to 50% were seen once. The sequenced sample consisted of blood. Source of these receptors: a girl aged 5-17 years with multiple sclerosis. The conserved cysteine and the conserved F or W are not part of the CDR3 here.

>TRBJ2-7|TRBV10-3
AISDPSREYEQY
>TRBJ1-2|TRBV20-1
SARDTGGHFNYGYT
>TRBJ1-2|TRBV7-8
ASSLFNRGPYGYT
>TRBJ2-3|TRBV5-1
ASSATTLSIEY
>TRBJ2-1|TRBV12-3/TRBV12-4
ARSLWRGGGFSYNEQF
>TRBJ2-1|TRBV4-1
ASSQAGLENYNEQF
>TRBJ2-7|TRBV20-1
SAGDFYEQY
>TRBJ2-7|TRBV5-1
ASSLADREIGEQY
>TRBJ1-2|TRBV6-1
ASSSQLRMKPNNYGYT
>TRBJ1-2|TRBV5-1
AGSLETRGRGNGYT
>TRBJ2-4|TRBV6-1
ASSEVVLKNIQY
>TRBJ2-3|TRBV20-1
SARWWESHTQY
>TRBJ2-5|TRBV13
ASSLADLQY
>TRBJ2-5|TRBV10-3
AIGSTGGQETQY
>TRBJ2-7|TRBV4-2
ASSQDTGGDEQY
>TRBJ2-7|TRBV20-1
SALGGLSYEQY
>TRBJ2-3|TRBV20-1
SAIGITGLAGMEDTQY
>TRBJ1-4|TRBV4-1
ASSLTRQGRTNEKLF
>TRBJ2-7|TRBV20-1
SARDRHHYEQY
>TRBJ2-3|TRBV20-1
SALTSGRSDTQY
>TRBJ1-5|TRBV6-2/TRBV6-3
ASRYGPGQPQH
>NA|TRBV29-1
SVEAGPNYEQY
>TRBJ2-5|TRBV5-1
ASSLLGGGYQETQY
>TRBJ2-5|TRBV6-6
ASSRAETQY
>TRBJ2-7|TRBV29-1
SVEDRGTHEQY
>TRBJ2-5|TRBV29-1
SVVRTGGGETQY
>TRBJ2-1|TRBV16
ASSQSRQTQQF
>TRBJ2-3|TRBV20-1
SVEYSDRSSTDTQY
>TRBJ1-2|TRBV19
ASSRKQGAISYGYT
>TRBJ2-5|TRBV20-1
SASRGRGREQY
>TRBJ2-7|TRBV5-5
ASIGGTYEQY
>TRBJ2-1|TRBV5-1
ASSFGTGGYNEQF
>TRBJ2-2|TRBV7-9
ASSQSTGELF
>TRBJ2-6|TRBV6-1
ASSKILAGALGANVLT
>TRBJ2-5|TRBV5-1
ASSPPRGTETQY
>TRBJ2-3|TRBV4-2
ASTDRPNTDTQY
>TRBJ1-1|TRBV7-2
ASSFNRDTEAF
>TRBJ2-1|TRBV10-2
ASEGVASGFCNEQF
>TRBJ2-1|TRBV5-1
ASSSTSGDSYNEQF
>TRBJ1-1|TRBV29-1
SVEDRYGGGFGMLNTEAF
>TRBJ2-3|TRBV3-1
ASSQLRVLGTDTQY
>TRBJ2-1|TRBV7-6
ASRPHSGANEQF
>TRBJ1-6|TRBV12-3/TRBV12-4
ASTPSGSYNSPLH
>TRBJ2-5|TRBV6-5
ASSYLAEQY
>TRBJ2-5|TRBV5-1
ASTWGLAGNNEQY
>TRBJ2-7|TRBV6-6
ASRLQGDYEQY
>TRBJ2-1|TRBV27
ASSLLISGTDNNEQF
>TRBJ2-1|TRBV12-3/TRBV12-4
ASSFRLAPYNEQF
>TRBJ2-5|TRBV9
ASSAASGRPLEQY
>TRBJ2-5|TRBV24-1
ATSRTSEKETQY